This T cell receptor beta chain was recorded in a study of T cell repertoires in cytomegalovirus infection. On this clonotype itself: Its antigen is still unknown.

TCRdb passed the reads through MiXCR, listing each CDR3 protein once. The sample carries about 130,000 distinct CDR3 sequences, 20% to 30% recorded once. Sample: PBMCs, sequenced either directly or after in vitro stimulation (not recorded which). The receptor was isolated from a human donor in good health (CMV status not recorded). Some clones in this sample may be carry-over from other donors' samples.

In nucleotides, the CDR3 is TGTGCCAGCATCATGACCGAGACGAACACTGAAGCTTTCTTT. It codes for CASIMTETNTEAFF. The rearrangement uses TRBV2 and TRBJ1-1; D is undetermined. The CDR3 runs 14 residues. V was clipped by 7 bases and J by 1 base, with 13 bases between them. The V gene's germline CDR1 is SNHLY and CDR2 FYNNEI.